Presented here are 6 T cell receptor beta chains from one specimen sequenced in a study of shared clonotypes between healthy human individuals. The table came from immunoSEQ multiplex PCR; TCRdb's copy has only in-frame clones and leaves some out. Among under 1,100,000 clones, roughly 80% were seen once, and the ten largest hold approximately 1.5%. The sample was memory CD4+ T cells sorted from blood. Subset reported: CD45RA-negative fraction. These receptors came from a man aged 18 to 35 in good health.

The rearrangement uses TRBV7-9 and TRBJ2-1, with a tentative D call TRBD1 (5 bases). The CDR3 extends over 16 amino acids. In germline, CDR1 is SEHNR, CDR2 FQNEAQ (reference sequence). The ends were cut back, 5 bases at V and 2 bases at J, with 16 bases in the middle. The CDR3 coding sequence is TGTGCCAGCAGCCTCTCAGGGAAGGGCCCCTACAATGAGCAGTTCTTC. Translated: CASSLSGKGPYNEQFF. The whole variable domain, remainder taken from reference TRBV7-9 and TRBJ2-1, is DTGVSQNPRHKITKRGQNVTFRCDPISEHNRLYWYRQTLGQGPEFLTYFQNEAQLEKSRLLSDRFSAERPKGSFSTLEIQRTEQGDSAMYLCASSLSGKGPYNEQFFGPGTRLTVL.

This clone appeared a few times. The chain recombines TRBV19 with TRBJ1-2, with 10 bases aligning to TRBD1. The CDR3 has 12 residues. CDR1 and CDR2 (germline): LNHDA, SQIVND (reference sequence). V was clipped by 8 bases and J by 7 bases; unmatched bases: 4. CDR3 sequence reads: CASRTGGSGYTF. DNA of the CDR3: TGTGCCAGTCGGACAGGGGGAAGTGGCTACACCTTC.

The CDR3 bases are TGTGCCAGCAGCTTAAGAGCGGGGGGCTGGAATAACAATGAGCAGTTCTTC. Amino acid sequence: CASSLRAGGWNNNEQFF. This chain connects TRBV7-8 to TRBJ2-1, with 9 bases that match TRBD2. Germline CDR1 reads SGHVS; CDR2 reads FQNEAQ. Trimming at V came to 2 bases and at J to 5 bases, leaving 10 bases not matched to a gene. This CDR3 spans 17 amino acids.

The chain joins TRBV6-1 to TRBJ2-7; 11 bases agree with TRBD1. Germline values: CDR1 MNHNS, CDR2 SASEGT. Trimming took 5 bases from V and 6 from J; bases not matched to a gene: 9. This CDR3 spans 15 amino acids. CDR3 sequence: CASSRTGTGGREQYF. For the CDR3, the DNA is TGTGCCAGCAGTCGTACCGGGACAGGGGGACGCGAGCAGTACTTC.

This clone was counted once. Other DNA sequences in the same sample also yield this CDR3. This CDR3 reads CASSPTSGSYEQYF. CDR3 DNA sequence: TGCGCCAGCAGCCCCACTAGCGGCTCCTACGAGCAGTACTTC. The chain has TRBV5-1 and TRBJ2-7, with 8 positions matching TRBD2. The junction had 3 bases not matched to a gene; V was cut back by 4 bases and J by 0 bases. The CDR3 extends over 14 amino acids. The germline V gene has CDR1 SGHRS and CDR2 YFSETQ.

The chain recombines TRBV7-9 with TRBJ1-2, with 9 positions matching TRBD1. Losses at the gene ends were 5 bases for V and 4 bases for J; bases not matched to a gene: 5. This CDR3 is built from 14 residues. CDR1 and CDR2 (germline): SEHNR, FQNEAQ (reference sequence). The CDR3 DNA is TGTGCCAGCAGCCGGGGACAGGGTTCCTATGGCTACACCTTC. Residues: CASSRGQGSYGYTF.